This is a list of T cell receptor beta chains from one sample in a study of shared clonotypes between healthy human individuals. TCRdb's copy holds only in-frame clones and misses some; the assay was immunoSEQ multiplex PCR. Of 1,500,000 or so clones listed, about 96% are singletons. The specimen sequenced was naive CD4+ T cells sorted from blood. Source of these receptors: a man in his thirties or forties in good health. CDR3s include the opening cysteine and the closing phenylalanine or tryptophan. The order of the fields is CDR3 DNA, CDR3 protein, V gene, J gene, clone size, D gene. The D gene is left open where the match is weak. Size values are once, few and many counts, or a class for expanded clones, and some rows have none.

TGTGCCAGCTCAAGTGGTAGCTCCTACAATGAGCAGTTCTTC	CASSSGSSYNEQFF	TRBV18	TRBJ2-1	NA	NA
TGTGCCAGCATCCAAGGGGTTCTTAACTATGGCTACACCTTC	CASIQGVLNYGYTF	TRBV28	TRBJ1-2	NA	NA
TGTGCCAGCAGCCCCCCAGGGCTCCTTGGGTTTTCCTACGAGCAGTACTTC	CASSPPGLLGFSYEQYF	TRBV28	TRBJ2-7	NA	NA
TGTGCCAGCAGCCCTAGGGCGGGAGGCACAGATACGCAGTATTTT	CASSPRAGGTDTQYF	TRBV25-1	TRBJ2-3	NA	TRBD2
TGCAGCGTTGTATATCTGTCAGGCACCGGGGAGCTGTTTTTT	CSVVYLSGTGELFF	TRBV29-1	TRBJ2-2	NA	NA
TGTGCCAGCAGTGAAAGGGGGGAGGATACGCAGTATTTT	CASSERGEDTQYF	TRBV6-1	TRBJ2-3	NA	NA
TGTGCCAGCAGTTACTCGAACCCCCAGCAGGACTACACCTTC	CASSYSNPQQDYTF	TRBV6-6	TRBJ1-2	NA	NA
TGTGCCAGCACTTCCACCGTTTACACAGATACGCAGTATTTT	CASTSTVYTDTQYF	TRBV5-4	TRBJ2-3	NA	NA
TGCGCCAGCAGTCAGAAAAAGGGGGACTCGAGGGTGTCGCAGTTCTTC	CASSQKKGDSRVSQFF	TRBV10-1	TRBJ2-1	NA	NA
TGTGCCAGCTCATACTTGAGACAGGGGGCGGTGAAGACCCAGTACTTC	CASSYLRQGAVKTQYF	TRBV18	TRBJ2-5	NA	TRBD1
TGTGCCAGCAGCTCAGGGGCGAGGTATGAAAAACTGTTTTTT	CASSSGARYEKLFF	TRBV27	TRBJ1-4	NA	NA
TGTGCCACCAGCAGAGATCGCCCTAGCCCCTACGAGCAGTACTTC	CATSRDRPSPYEQYF	TRBV15	TRBJ2-7	once	NA
TGTGCCAGCAGAAGGATGGACTCGCCCTACGAGCAGTACTTC	CASRRMDSPYEQYF	TRBV27	TRBJ2-7	NA	NA
TGTGCCAGCAGCTACGTCATTGGGGCTAACTATGGCTACACCTTC	CASSYVIGANYGYTF	TRBV28	TRBJ1-2	NA	NA
TGTGCCAGCAGTTTGGCGGGGCAGCCCCAGCATTTT	CASSLAGQPQHF	TRBV28	TRBJ1-5	NA	NA
TGCGCCAGCAGCCCCGGGACAGGGGTTAACACCGGGGAGCTGTTTTTT	CASSPGTGVNTGELFF	TRBV5-1	TRBJ2-2	once	TRBD1
TGTGCCAGCAGCTTAGCGTGGACAGATACGCAGTATTTT	CASSLAWTDTQYF	TRBV7-2	TRBJ2-3	NA	NA
TGTGCCAGCTCACTGGGGACAGGGGGCGAGCAGTACTTC	CASSLGTGGEQYF	TRBV18	TRBJ2-7	NA	TRBD1
TGTGCCAGGACTAGCGGGAACCAAGAGACCCAGTACTTC	CARTSGNQETQYF	TRBV2	TRBJ2-5	once	TRBD2
TGTGCCAGCACCGGGACAGGGGACACCGGGGAGCTGTTTTTT	CASTGTGDTGELFF	TRBV6-5	TRBJ2-2	NA	TRBD1
TGTGCCAGCAGCCTAAGTACAGGAATCAATGAAAAACTGTTTTTT	CASSLSTGINEKLFF	TRBV13	TRBJ1-4	few	NA
TGTGCCAGCAGCTTAAAGGGCACTGACAGGCCGTACTTC	CASSLKGTDRPYF	TRBV7-8	TRBJ2-7	NA	NA
TGTGCCAGCTCACCGGGACTCCTCACAGATACGCAGTATTTT	CASSPGLLTDTQYF	TRBV18	TRBJ2-3	NA	NA
TGTGCCAGCAGCTTGGGGAGGGACAGGGGGCTTGATGAGCAGTTCTTC	CASSLGRDRGLDEQFF	TRBV5-8	TRBJ2-1	NA	TRBD1
TGTGCCAGCAGTGACCGTAGCGGGAGAGATAGCACAGATACGCAGTATTTT	CASSDRSGRDSTDTQYF	TRBV28	TRBJ2-3	NA	TRBD2
TGTGCCAGCAGGCCCGTGGGCAGGGGGCACGAAAAACTGTTTTTT	CASRPVGRGHEKLFF	TRBV27	TRBJ1-4	NA	TRBD1
TGCGCCGGGCAGGGGGCCTCCTACGAGCAGTACTTC	CAGQGASYEQYF	TRBV29-1	TRBJ2-7	NA	TRBD1